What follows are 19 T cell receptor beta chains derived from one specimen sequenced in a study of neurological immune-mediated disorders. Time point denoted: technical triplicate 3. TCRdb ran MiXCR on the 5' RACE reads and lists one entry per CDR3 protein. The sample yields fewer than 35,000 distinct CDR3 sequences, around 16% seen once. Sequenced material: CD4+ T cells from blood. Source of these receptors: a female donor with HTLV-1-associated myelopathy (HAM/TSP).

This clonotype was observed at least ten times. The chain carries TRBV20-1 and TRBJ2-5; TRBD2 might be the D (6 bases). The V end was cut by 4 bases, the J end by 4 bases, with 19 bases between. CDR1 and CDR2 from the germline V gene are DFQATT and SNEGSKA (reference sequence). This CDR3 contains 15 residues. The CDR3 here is CSATKRRGFGETQYF. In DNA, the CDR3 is TGCAGTGCTACCAAACGGCGGGGTTTTGGAGAGACCCAGTACTTC.

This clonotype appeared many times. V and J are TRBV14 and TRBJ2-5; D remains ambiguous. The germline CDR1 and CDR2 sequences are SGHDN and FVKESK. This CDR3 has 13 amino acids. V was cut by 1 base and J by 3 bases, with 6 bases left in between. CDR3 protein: CASSQVVEETQYF. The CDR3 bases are TGTGCCAGCAGCCAAGTTGTCGAAGAGACCCAGTACTTC.

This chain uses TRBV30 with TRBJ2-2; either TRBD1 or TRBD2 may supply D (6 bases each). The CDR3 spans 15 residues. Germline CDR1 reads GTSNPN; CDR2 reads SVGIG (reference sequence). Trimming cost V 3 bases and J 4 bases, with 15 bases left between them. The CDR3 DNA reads TGTGCCTGGAGGGGTGGGGGGCTCCTCACCGGGGAGCTGTTTTTT. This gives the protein CAWRGGGLLTGELFF.

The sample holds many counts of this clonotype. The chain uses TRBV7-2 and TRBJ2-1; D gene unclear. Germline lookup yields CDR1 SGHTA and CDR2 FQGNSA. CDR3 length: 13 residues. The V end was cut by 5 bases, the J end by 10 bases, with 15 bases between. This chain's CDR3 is CASSPLLVVEQFF. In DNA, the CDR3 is TGTGCCAGCAGCCCCCTCCTAGTTGTCGAGCAGTTCTTC.

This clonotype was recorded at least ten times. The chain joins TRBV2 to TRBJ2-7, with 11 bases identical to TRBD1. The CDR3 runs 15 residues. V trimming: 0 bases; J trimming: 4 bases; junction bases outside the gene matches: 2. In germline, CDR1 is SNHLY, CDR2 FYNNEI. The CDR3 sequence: CASSEAGQGAYEQYF. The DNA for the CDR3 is TGTGCCAGCAGTGAAGCCGGACAGGGGGCATACGAGCAGTACTTC.

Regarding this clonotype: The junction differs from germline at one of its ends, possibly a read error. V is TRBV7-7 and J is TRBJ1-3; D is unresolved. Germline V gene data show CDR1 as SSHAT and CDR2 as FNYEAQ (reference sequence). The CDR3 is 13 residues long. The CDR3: CASSPTLGNTIYF. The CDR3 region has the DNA TGTGCTAGCAGCCCCACGCTTGGAAACACCATATATTTT.

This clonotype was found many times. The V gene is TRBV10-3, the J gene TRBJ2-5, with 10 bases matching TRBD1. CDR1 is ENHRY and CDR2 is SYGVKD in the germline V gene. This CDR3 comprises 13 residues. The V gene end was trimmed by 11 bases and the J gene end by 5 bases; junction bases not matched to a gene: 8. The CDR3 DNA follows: TGTGCCCTCGACAGGGGGCAGATGGAGACCCAGTACTTC. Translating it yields CALDRGQMETQYF.

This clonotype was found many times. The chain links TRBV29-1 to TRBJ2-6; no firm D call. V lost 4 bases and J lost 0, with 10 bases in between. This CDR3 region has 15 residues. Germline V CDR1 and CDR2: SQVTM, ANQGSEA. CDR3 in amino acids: CSVALPRSGANVLTF. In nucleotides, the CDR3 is TGCAGCGTTGCCCTACCCCGCTCTGGGGCCAACGTCCTGACTTTC.

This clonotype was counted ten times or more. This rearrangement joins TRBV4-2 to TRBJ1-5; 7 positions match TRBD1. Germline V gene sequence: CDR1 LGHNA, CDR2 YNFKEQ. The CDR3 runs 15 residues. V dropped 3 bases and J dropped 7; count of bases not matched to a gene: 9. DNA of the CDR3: TGTGCCAGCAGCCAGGAGACAGGGTTAAGCCAGCCCCAGCATTTT. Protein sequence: CASSQETGLSQPQHF.

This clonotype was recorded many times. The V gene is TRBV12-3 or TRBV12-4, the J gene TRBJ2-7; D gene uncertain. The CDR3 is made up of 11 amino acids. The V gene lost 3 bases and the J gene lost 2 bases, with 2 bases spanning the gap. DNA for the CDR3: TGTGCCAGCAGTTTGACCTACGAGCAGTACTTC. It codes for CASSLTYEQYF.

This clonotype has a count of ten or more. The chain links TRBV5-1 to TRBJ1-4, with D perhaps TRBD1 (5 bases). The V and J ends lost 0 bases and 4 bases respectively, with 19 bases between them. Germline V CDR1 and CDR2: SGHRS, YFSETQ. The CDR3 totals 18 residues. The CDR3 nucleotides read TGCGCCAGCAGCTTGGATGGTAGGGTGCAGGGCCGTAATGAAAAACTGTTTTTT. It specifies CASSLDGRVQGRNEKLFF.

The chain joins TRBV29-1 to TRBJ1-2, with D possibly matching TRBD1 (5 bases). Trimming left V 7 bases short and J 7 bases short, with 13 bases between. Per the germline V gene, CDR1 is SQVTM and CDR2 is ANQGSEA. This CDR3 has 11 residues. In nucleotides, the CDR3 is TGCAGCGCCGAGACAGACGGTGGCTACACCTTC. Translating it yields CSAETDGGYTF.

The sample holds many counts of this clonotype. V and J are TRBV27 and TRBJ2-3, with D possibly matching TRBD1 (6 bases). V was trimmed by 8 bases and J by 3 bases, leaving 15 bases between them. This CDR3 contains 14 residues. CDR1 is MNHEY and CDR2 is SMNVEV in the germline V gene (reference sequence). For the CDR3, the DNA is TGTGCCAGCCGGCACGGACAGTCAACAGATACGCAGTATTTT. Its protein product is CASRHGQSTDTQYF.

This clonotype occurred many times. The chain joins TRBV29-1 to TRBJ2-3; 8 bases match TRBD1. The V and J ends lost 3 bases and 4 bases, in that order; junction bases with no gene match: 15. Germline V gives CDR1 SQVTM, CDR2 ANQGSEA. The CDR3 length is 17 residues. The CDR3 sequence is CSVDGRGSGGGSDTQYF. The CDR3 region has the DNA TGCAGCGTTGACGGTAGGGGGTCAGGGGGCGGGTCAGATACGCAGTATTTT.

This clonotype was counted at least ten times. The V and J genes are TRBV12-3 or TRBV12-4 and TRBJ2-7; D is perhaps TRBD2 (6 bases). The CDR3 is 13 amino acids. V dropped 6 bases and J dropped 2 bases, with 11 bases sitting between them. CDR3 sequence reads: CASSKGLAYEQYF. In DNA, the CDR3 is TGTGCCAGCAGCAAGGGACTGGCCTACGAGCAGTACTTC.

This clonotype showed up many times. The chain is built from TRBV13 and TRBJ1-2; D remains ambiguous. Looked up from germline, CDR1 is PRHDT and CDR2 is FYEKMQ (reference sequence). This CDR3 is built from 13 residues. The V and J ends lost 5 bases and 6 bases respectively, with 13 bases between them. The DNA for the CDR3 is TGTGCCAGCAGCCTCGGAAGTTGGGATGGCTACACCTTC. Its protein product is CASSLGSWDGYTF.

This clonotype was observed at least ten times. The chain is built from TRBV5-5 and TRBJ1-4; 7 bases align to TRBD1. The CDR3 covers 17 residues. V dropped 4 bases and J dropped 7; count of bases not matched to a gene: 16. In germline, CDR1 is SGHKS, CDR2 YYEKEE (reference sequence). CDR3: CASSLSPGGQLGEKLFF. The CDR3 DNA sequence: TGTGCCAGCAGCCTGTCCCCAGGGGGGCAGCTTGGTGAAAAACTGTTTTTT.

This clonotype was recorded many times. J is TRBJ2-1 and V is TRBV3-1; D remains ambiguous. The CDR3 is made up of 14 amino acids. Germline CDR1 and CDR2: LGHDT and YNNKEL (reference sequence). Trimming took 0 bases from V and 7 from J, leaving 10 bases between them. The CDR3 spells CASSQEGSVNEQFF. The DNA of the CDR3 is TGTGCCAGCAGCCAAGAGGGTAGTGTGAATGAGCAGTTCTTC.

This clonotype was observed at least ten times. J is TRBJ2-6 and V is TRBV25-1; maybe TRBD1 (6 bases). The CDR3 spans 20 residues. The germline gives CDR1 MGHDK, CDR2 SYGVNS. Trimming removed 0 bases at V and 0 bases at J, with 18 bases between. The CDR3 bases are TGTGCCAGCAGTGAATACCGAGGAGGACAGTCAAACTCTGGGGCCAACGTCCTGACTTTC. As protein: CASSEYRGGQSNSGANVLTF.